These 13 T cell receptor beta chains share one sample of origin, sequenced in a study of blood T cell repertoires in COVID-19. The protocol was immunoSEQ multiplex PCR, while the TCRdb copy is restricted to in-frame clones and leaves out a portion. This table has approximately 75,000 clones, around 85% appearing once. What was sequenced was peripheral blood. All receptors derive from an elderly man with acute or convalescent COVID-19.

This chain joins TRBV19 and TRBJ1-2; 8 nucleotides match TRBD1. The junction had 13 bases not matched to a gene; V was cut back by 9 bases and J by 4 bases. Germline V gene lookup returns CDR1 LNHDA and CDR2 SQIVND (reference sequence). The CDR3 loop spans 15 amino acids. CDR3 sequence: CASSRPGQEIYGYTF. The CDR3 nucleotides are TGTGCCAGCTCTCGACCGGGACAGGAAATCTATGGCTACACCTTC.

This chain links TRBV5-1 with TRBJ2-7; 7 positions match TRBD1. The CDR3 totals 14 residues. With 2 bases clipped from V and 3 bases from J, the junction kept 5 bases outside the gene matches. Looked up from germline, CDR1 is SGHRS and CDR2 is YFSETQ. Written as DNA, the CDR3 is TGCGCCAGCAGCTTCACAGGGGACGGCTACGAGCAGTACTTC. It codes for CASSFTGDGYEQYF.

V is TRBV6-6 and J is TRBJ2-7, with 8 bases aligning to TRBD2. CDR3 size: 14 residues. Trimming removed 2 bases from V and 3 bases from J; junction bases left unmatched: 3. The germline V gene encodes CDR1 MNHNY and CDR2 SVGAGI (reference sequence). The CDR3 loop reads CASSYPGGDYEQYF. The CDR3 DNA follows: TGTGCCAGCAGTTACCCCGGGGGGGACTACGAGCAGTACTTC.

This clone was seen more than once but under ten times. V gene TRBV28 combines with J gene TRBJ2-1; D possibly corresponds to TRBD2 (5 bases). V gave up 7 bases and J gave up 7 bases, with 5 bases separating them. This CDR3 comprises 10 residues. Germline V lookup: CDR1 MDHEN, CDR2 SYDVKM. The CDR3 loop is CASTGNEQFF. The CDR3 nucleotides read TGTGCCAGCACGGGGAATGAGCAGTTCTTC.

The rearrangement uses TRBV24-1 and TRBJ2-5, with unresolved D. V dropped 1 base and J dropped 1 base, with 12 bases sitting between them. There are 16 residues in the CDR3. CDR1 and CDR2 from the germline V gene are KGHDR and SFDVKD. CDR3 nucleotides: TGTGCCACCAGTGATTTAGGAGCGCTGGGCCAAGAGACCCAGTACTTC. Residues: CATSDLGALGQETQYF.

Written as DNA, the CDR3 is TGTGCCAGTACCCCCTTTGGTCAGGGGCTCTCTGGAAACACCATATATTTT. This encodes CASTPFGQGLSGNTIYF. The rearrangement links TRBV19 to TRBJ1-3, with a possible D match to TRBD1 (6 bases). CDR1 and CDR2 from the germline V gene are LNHDA and SQIVND (reference sequence). The germline V and J ends were trimmed by 7 bases and 0 bases, with 19 bases remaining between them. The CDR3 extends over 17 amino acids.

The chain combines TRBV3-1 (or the pseudogene TRBV3-2) with TRBJ2-7, with D unclear. Trimming removed 4 bases at V and 6 bases at J, with 10 bases between. The length of the CDR3 is 12 residues. In germline, CDR1 is LGHDT, CDR2 YNNKEL (reference sequence). The CDR3 region has the DNA TGTGCCAGCAGCCCGAGATCGGGCGAGCAGTACTTC. Protein: CASSPRSGEQYF.

V usage is TRBV7-2 and J usage is TRBJ1-1, with D tentatively TRBD1 (6 bases). The germline V gene encodes CDR1 SGHTA and CDR2 FQGNSA. The CDR3 loop spans 15 amino acids. V lost 6 bases to trimming and J lost 0 bases, with 14 bases between them. The CDR3 DNA reads as TGTGCCAGCAGGGTCGGACAGTACATGAACACTGAAGCTTTCTTT. Protein product: CASRVGQYMNTEAFF.

V usage is TRBV28 and J usage is TRBJ2-4; 9 bases map to TRBD1. This CDR3 comprises 15 residues. Germline V gene sequence: CDR1 MDHEN, CDR2 SYDVKM. Trimming cost V 6 bases and J 8 bases; bases outside gene matches: 11. The CDR3 spells CASRPQGAGLDIQYF. Here the CDR3 DNA reads TGTGCCAGCAGACCACAGGGGGCCGGGTTGGACATTCAGTACTTC.

The V and J genes are TRBV27 and TRBJ1-2, with D possibly matching TRBD1 (5 bases). Germline V CDR1 and CDR2: MNHEY, SMNVEV (reference sequence). The CDR3 spans 12 residues. Trimming took off 4 bases at V and 2 bases at J, with 5 bases between the two ends. The CDR3 loop reads CASSSGNYGYTF. The CDR3, as DNA: TGTGCCAGCAGTTCAGGGAACTATGGCTACACCTTC.

V is TRBV2 and J is TRBJ2-3, with 16 bases that match TRBD2. V shed 7 bases, J shed 3 bases, and the junction held 13 bases outside the gene matches. The CDR3 has 19 amino acids. Germline CDR1 reads SNHLY; CDR2 reads FYNNEI. The CDR3 DNA follows: TGTGCCAGCAAGACGGGACTAGCGGGGGGGCCGAATGGAACAGATACGCAGTATTTT. This gives the protein CASKTGLAGGPNGTDTQYF.

The V call is TRBV28, the J call TRBJ1-6, with D hard to call. V lost 7 bases and J lost 10, with 11 bases in between. The germline V gene encodes CDR1 MDHEN and CDR2 SYDVKM. The CDR3 spans 12 residues. This CDR3 is CASTGSWSPLHF. The CDR3, as DNA: TGTGCCAGCACCGGGTCTTGGTCACCCCTCCACTTT.

The chain is built from TRBV2 and TRBJ1-5; 10 nucleotides line up with TRBD1. Germline CDR1 is SNHLY and CDR2 is FYNNEI. V gave up 9 bases and J gave up 5 bases; unmatched junction bases: 10. This CDR3 contains 15 residues. Here the CDR3 reads CASIITGTGDQPQHF. Written as DNA, the CDR3 is TGTGCCAGTATTATAACCGGGACAGGGGATCAGCCCCAGCATTTT.